The 30 T cell receptor beta chains given below trace back to one sample, sequenced in a study of T cell changes during pregnancy in multiple sclerosis. Using immunoSEQ multiplex PCR, the repertoire was profiled, and TCRdb retains in-frame clones only, with some absent. The top ten hold approximately 1.6% of the sample, which has 85,000 to 95,000 clones, 90% to 95% seen once. Sequences were derived from peripheral blood, sampled after pregnancy. Receptor source: a female donor in good health, enrolled as a control in a pregnancy study.

This chain connects TRBV11-3 to TRBJ2-5, with D hard to call. The CDR3 contains 12 residues. Germline V lookup: CDR1 SGHNT, CDR2 YENEEA. Deletions cut 5 bases from V and 1 base from J, with 5 bases between. CDR3 residues: CASSPGQETQYF. The CDR3 nucleotides read TGTGCCAGCAGCCCCGGCCAAGAGACCCAGTACTTC.

The chain carries TRBV7-6 and TRBJ2-7, with 7 bases lining up with TRBD1. The germline CDR1 and CDR2 sequences are SGHVS and FNYEAQ. The V and J ends lost 5 bases and 1 base, in that order; junction bases with no gene match: 5. This CDR3 comprises 14 residues. CDR3 DNA sequence: TGTGCCAGCAGCCTGACGACAGGGTCCTACGAGCAGTACTTC. Translating it yields CASSLTTGSYEQYF.

This chain connects TRBV4-3 to TRBJ2-5; tentatively, D is TRBD2 (6 bases). Trimming left V 1 base short and J 4 bases short, with 13 bases between. The CDR3 runs 15 residues. Germline-derived CDR1 and CDR2 are LGHNA and YSLEER. DNA for the CDR3: TGCGCCAGCAGCCAAGTTGGCCAGGGAGGAGAGACCCAGTACTTC. Residues: CASSQVGQGGETQYF.

This chain links TRBV18 with TRBJ1-6, with D perhaps matching TRBD1 (5 bases). Per germline, CDR1 KGHSH and CDR2 LQKENI. Trimming took 6 bases from V and 9 from J, leaving 15 bases between them. CDR3 length: 14 residues. As DNA, the CDR3 is TGTGCCAGCTCTAGGGGCGGCGAGGTTTCACCCCTCCACTTT. It yields the protein CASSRGGEVSPLHF. The complete variable domain, with remaining parts taken from reference TRBV18 and TRBJ1-6, reads NAGVMQNPRHLVRRRGQEARLRCSPMKGHSHVYWYRQLPEEGLKFMVYLQKENIIDESGMPKERFSAEFPKEGPSILRIQQVVRGDSAAYFCASSRGGEVSPLHFGNGTRLTVT.

The chain carries TRBV14 and TRBJ2-7; unclear D gene. With 6 bases removed from V and 0 bases from J, the gap between germline ends came to 12 bases. Per germline, CDR1 SGHDN and CDR2 FVKESK. The CDR3 runs 14 residues. The CDR3 DNA is TGTGCCAGCAGAAAGGCTACAGACTCCTACGAGCAGTACTTC. Translation gives CASRKATDSYEQYF.

The rearrangement links TRBV11-2 to TRBJ1-1; TRBD1 might be the D (6 bases). The CDR3 totals 13 residues. Trimming cost V 11 bases and J 2 bases, with 15 bases left between them. Germline V gene lookup returns CDR1 SGHAT and CDR2 FQNNGV. This CDR3 is CAGGQRRNTEAFF. The CDR3 DNA is TGTGCCGGCGGACAGAGGCGAAACACTGAAGCTTTCTTT.

This chain uses TRBV6-1 with TRBJ2-3, with a possible D match to TRBD2 (6 bases). The CDR3 runs 14 residues. V lost 3 bases, J lost 6 bases, and 13 bases lay in between. Germline CDR1 MNHNS, CDR2 SASEGT. Written as DNA, the CDR3 is TGTGCCAGCAGTGAGGACACTAGCCCCGATACGCAGTATTTT. Residues: CASSEDTSPDTQYF.

The chain is built from TRBV5-4 and TRBJ2-1, with 7 bases matching TRBD2. Trimming at V came to 0 bases and at J to 3 bases, leaving 3 bases not matched to a gene. This CDR3 is 15 amino acids long. In germline, CDR1 is SGHNT, CDR2 YYREEE (reference sequence). The CDR3 bases are TGTGCCAGCAGCTTGGGGGGGGGAGTCTACAATGAGCAGTTCTTC. Amino acids: CASSLGGGVYNEQFF. Combining the CDR3 with reference TRBV5-4 and TRBJ2-1 gives the whole variable domain ETGVTQSPTHLIKTRGQQVTLRCSSQSGHNTVSWYQQALGQGPQFIFQYYREEENGRGNFPPRFSGLQFPNYSSELNVNALELDDSALYLCASSLGGGVYNEQFFGPGTRLTVL.

The gene calls are TRBV19 and TRBJ2-1, with D possibly being TRBD1 (6 bases). The CDR3 runs to 12 residues. Trimming shortened V by 8 bases and J by 3 bases, and 8 bases separated the two germline ends. Germline V gene lookup returns CDR1 LNHDA and CDR2 SQIVND (reference sequence). The chain's CDR3 is CASLGGYNEQFF. The CDR3 bases are TGTGCCAGTTTAGGGGGCTACAATGAGCAGTTCTTC. The complete variable domain, with remaining parts taken from reference TRBV19 and TRBJ2-1, reads DGGITQSPKYLFRKEGQNVTLSCEQNLNHDAMYWYRQDPGQGLRLIYYSQIVNDFQKGDIAEGYSVSREKKESFPLTVTSAQKNPTAFYLCASLGGYNEQFFGPGTRLTVL.

The J gene is TRBJ2-1, the V gene TRBV7-9; D unresolved. Germline CDR1 reads SEHNR; CDR2 reads FQNEAQ (reference sequence). CDR3 length: 12 residues. V was cut by 5 bases and J by 6 bases, with 8 bases left in between. The CDR3 loop is CASSPTSNEQFF. The CDR3 DNA reads TGTGCCAGCAGCCCCACTTCCAATGAGCAGTTCTTC.

The rearrangement joins TRBV9 to TRBJ2-3, with 8 bases fitting TRBD2. Germline V gene lookup returns CDR1 SGDLS and CDR2 YYNGEE. The trim removed 4 bases at V and 5 bases at J, leaving 12 bases unmatched. This CDR3 region has 16 residues. The CDR3 loop is CASSSRTGGRIDTQYF. The CDR3, as DNA: TGTGCCAGCAGCTCTCGGACGGGGGGGCGAATAGATACGCAGTATTTT.

Only one count was recorded for this clone. The chain employs TRBV6-5 and TRBJ2-2; 8 bases map to TRBD1. The germline gives CDR1 MNHEY, CDR2 SVGAGI. The CDR3 consists of 13 residues. V lost 8 bases, J lost 4 bases, and 3 bases stayed unmatched. CDR3 nucleotides: TGTGCCAGCGGAGGGACAGGCACCGGGGAGCTGTTTTTT. As protein: CASGGTGTGELFF.

The table lists this clone with a few counts. J is TRBJ2-1 and V is TRBV7-3, with 7 bases lining up with TRBD2. CDR3 size: 14 residues. With V trimmed by 5 bases and J by 4 bases, 5 bases remained unmatched. Germline CDR1 reads SGHTA; CDR2 reads FQGTGA. CDR3: CASSLRGVYNEQFF. CDR3 DNA: TGTGCCAGCAGCCTACGGGGGGTTTACAATGAGCAGTTCTTC.

This chain joins TRBV11-2 and TRBJ2-5; 15 bases line up with TRBD2. The J segment lost 5 bases and the V segment lost 5 bases, leaving 3 bases of the junction unmatched. The CDR3 length is 15 residues. Germline V gives CDR1 SGHAT, CDR2 FQNNGV. The CDR3 nucleotides read TGTGCCAGCAGCCCAGGACTAGCGGGGGGGGAGACCCAGTACTTC. The encoded protein is CASSPGLAGGETQYF.

V gene TRBV7-2 combines with J gene TRBJ2-5; D is unclear. The CDR3 has 15 amino acids. Germline V lookup: CDR1 SGHTA, CDR2 FQGNSA. Deletions cut 1 base from V and 5 bases from J, with 14 bases between. DNA for the CDR3: TGTGCCAGCAGCTTAGGTCTGGGTATCGGGGAGACCCAGTACTTC. Residues: CASSLGLGIGETQYF.

This clone has just one count. The chain carries TRBV10-3 and TRBJ1-2; a possible D gene is TRBD1 (5 bases). Germline lookup yields CDR1 ENHRY and CDR2 SYGVKD. This CDR3 contains 16 residues. Trimming pared 2 bases from V and 2 bases from J, leaving 15 bases between. This CDR3 reads CAISERVGAGNYGYTF. In DNA, the CDR3 is TGTGCCATCAGTGAGAGGGTTGGGGCAGGGAACTATGGCTACACCTTC.

J is TRBJ1-1 and V is TRBV19; the match to TRBD1 covers 9 bases. Trimming removed 4 bases from V and 6 bases from J; junction bases left unmatched: 15. CDR3 length: 17 residues. CDR1 is LNHDA, CDR2 SQIVND, per germline (reference sequence). CDR3 coding DNA: TGTGCCAGTAGTAAAGGACAGGGGTCAAGGGTGGGCGCTGAAGCTTTCTTT. Translated: CASSKGQGSRVGAEAFF.

The chain joins TRBV13 to TRBJ1-4, with D maybe TRBD1 (6 bases). V shed 5 bases and J shed 5 bases, with 12 bases lying between them. CDR3 size: 14 residues. Germline CDR1 PRHDT, CDR2 FYEKMQ (reference sequence). The CDR3 sequence is CASSRTGLNEKLFF. DNA for the CDR3: TGTGCCAGCAGCCGCACAGGGCTAAATGAAAAACTGTTTTTT.

The genes are TRBV11-2 and TRBJ1-1; D possibly corresponds to TRBD1 (6 bases). V lost 8 bases to trimming and J lost 0 bases, with 10 bases between them. CDR1 is SGHAT and CDR2 is FQNNGV in the germline V gene. This CDR3 has 13 amino acids. This CDR3 is CASGQPMNTEAFF. The CDR3 bases are TGTGCCAGCGGACAGCCTATGAACACTGAAGCTTTCTTT.

J is TRBJ2-1 and V is TRBV5-1; tentatively, D is TRBD1 (5 bases). CDR1 and CDR2 from the germline V gene are SGHRS and YFSETQ. V dropped 2 bases and J dropped 7 bases, with 16 bases sitting between them. CDR3 length: 15 residues. The CDR3 protein is CASSFGAGPYNEQFF. The CDR3 coding sequence is TGCGCCAGCAGCTTCGGAGCAGGGCCGTATAATGAGCAGTTCTTC.

V gene TRBV7-6 combines with J gene TRBJ1-1, with 12 nucleotides matching TRBD1. Per germline, CDR1 SGHVS and CDR2 FNYEAQ. The CDR3 consists of 19 residues. V shed 3 bases and J 6 bases; nucleotides not matched to a gene: 17. CDR3: CASSFSPIMGQGAPAEAFF. In DNA, the CDR3 is TGTGCCAGCAGCTTTTCCCCAATCATGGGACAGGGGGCACCGGCTGAAGCTTTCTTT. Full variable domain (remainder filled in from reference TRBV7-6 and TRBJ1-1): GAGVSQSPRYKVTKRGQDVALRCDPISGHVSLYWYRQALGQGPEFLTYFNYEAQQDKSGLPNDRFSAERPEGSISTLTIQRTEQRDSAMYRCASSFSPIMGQGAPAEAFFGQGTRLTVV.

The chain recombines TRBV30 with TRBJ2-7, with 8 bases aligning to TRBD1. Germline-derived CDR1 and CDR2 are GTSNPN and SVGIG (reference sequence). The CDR3 length is 10 residues. Trimming removed 4 bases from V and 10 bases from J; junction bases left unmatched: 3. The CDR3 loop is CAWMDREQYF. The CDR3 bases are TGTGCCTGGATGGACAGGGAACAGTACTTC.

The rearrangement links TRBV7-3 to TRBJ2-3, with TRBD1 matching over 8 bases. V gave up 0 bases and J gave up 4 bases; unmatched junction bases: 6. Germline V lookup: CDR1 SGHTA, CDR2 FQGTGA. This CDR3 region has 16 residues. CDR3 protein: CASSLTGRGQADTQYF. The CDR3 region has the DNA TGTGCCAGCAGCTTAACCGGCAGGGGGCAGGCAGATACGCAGTATTTT.

This sequence joins TRBV7-9 and TRBJ1-6; 9 nucleotides line up with TRBD1. Germline CDR1 reads SEHNR; CDR2 reads FQNEAQ (reference sequence). The CDR3 loop spans 15 amino acids. V dropped 5 bases and J dropped 7; count of bases not matched to a gene: 6. The CDR3 nucleotides are TGTGCCAGCAGCGAAACAGGGGGCCCAAATTCACCCCTCCACTTT. Protein sequence: CASSETGGPNSPLHF.

The rearrangement joins TRBV11-1 to TRBJ1-1; maybe TRBD1 (6 bases). Germline CDR1 is SGHAT and CDR2 is FQDESV (reference sequence). Between the trimmed V and J ends, which lost 1 base and 5 bases, there was a span of 17 bases. The CDR3 loop spans 16 amino acids. The CDR3, as DNA: TGTGCCAGCAGCTTAGGACCAACAGGGTTTCGAACTGAAGCTTTCTTT. Translated, it gives CASSLGPTGFRTEAFF.

The chain recombines TRBV13 with TRBJ2-3, with 11 positions matching TRBD2. From germline, CDR1 is PRHDT and CDR2 FYEKMQ (reference sequence). With 6 bases clipped from V and 7 bases from J, the junction kept 12 bases outside the gene matches. The CDR3 loop spans 16 amino acids. The CDR3 region is CASSSSGGLNTYTQYF. The CDR3 DNA sequence: TGTGCCAGCAGTTCTAGCGGGGGGCTTAATACTTATACGCAGTATTTT.

V and J are TRBV7-6 and TRBJ2-3; TRBD2 is a possible D gene (5 bases). Looked up from germline, CDR1 is SGHVS and CDR2 is FNYEAQ. CDR3 size: 17 residues. Trimming stripped 2 bases from V and 3 bases from J, with 18 bases between. The CDR3: CASSLLPGLDRTDTQYF. The CDR3 DNA follows: TGTGCCAGCAGCTTACTCCCCGGACTGGACCGGACAGATACGCAGTATTTT.

The rearrangement joins TRBV4-1 to TRBJ2-3, with 7 bases lining up with TRBD2. Germline-derived CDR1 and CDR2 are MGHRA and YSYEKL. V lost 2 bases and J lost 6; bases outside the gene matches: 8. The CDR3 runs 15 residues. The CDR3 sequence is CASSQTQRGEDTQYF. The CDR3 nucleotides read TGCGCCAGCAGCCAAACTCAACGGGGGGAGGATACGCAGTATTTT.

The chain links TRBV7-2 to TRBJ1-5; 10 nucleotides line up with TRBD1. J lost 2 bases, V lost 1 base, and 5 bases had no gene match. The CDR3 has 17 amino acids. The V gene's germline CDR1 is SGHTA and CDR2 FQGNSA. The CDR3 protein is CASSLGTGGRRNQPQHF. The CDR3 nucleotides are TGTGCCAGCAGCTTAGGGACAGGGGGTCGTCGCAATCAGCCCCAGCATTTT.

V is TRBV4-3 and J is TRBJ2-1, with 8 bases identical to TRBD2. Unmatched junction bases numbered 6, after V lost 0 bases and J lost 5 bases. The CDR3 has 16 amino acids. CDR1 LGHNA and CDR2 YSLEER come from the germline V gene. CDR3 DNA: TGCGCCAGCAGCCAAGAGTACAGCGGGGGCCACAATGAGCAGTTCTTC. It specifies CASSQEYSGGHNEQFF.